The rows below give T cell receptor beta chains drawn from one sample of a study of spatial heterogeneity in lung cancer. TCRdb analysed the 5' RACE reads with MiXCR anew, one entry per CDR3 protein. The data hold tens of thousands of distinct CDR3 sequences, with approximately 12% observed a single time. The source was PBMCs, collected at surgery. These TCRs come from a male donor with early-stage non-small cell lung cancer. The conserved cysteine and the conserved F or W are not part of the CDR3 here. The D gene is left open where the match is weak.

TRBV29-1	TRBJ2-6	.	SVETANGANVLT
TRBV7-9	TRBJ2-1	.	ASSSGQFRNEQF
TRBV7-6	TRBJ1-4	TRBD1	ASSPLPGTGDEKLF
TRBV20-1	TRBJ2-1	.	SAETDRGLAGVEDNEQF
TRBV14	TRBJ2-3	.	ASSQVLTDTQY
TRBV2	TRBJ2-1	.	ASSAAGHEQF
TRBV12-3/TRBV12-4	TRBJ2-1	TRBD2	ASSPGTSGYSGGEQF
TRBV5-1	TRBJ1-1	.	ASSSFSGRSTEAF
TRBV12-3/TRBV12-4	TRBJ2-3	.	ASTFQGADTQY
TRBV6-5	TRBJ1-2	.	ASSYSNYGYT
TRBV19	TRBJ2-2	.	ASKPRDRRNTGELF
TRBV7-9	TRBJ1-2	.	ASSPTSSAYQRFGYT
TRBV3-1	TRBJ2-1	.	ASSQGWRLQYNEQF
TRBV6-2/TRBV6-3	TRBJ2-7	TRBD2	ASSPDSYGLAGLYEQY
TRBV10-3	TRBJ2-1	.	AISESPGSSYNEQF
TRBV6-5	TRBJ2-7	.	ASSPTYPVDEQY
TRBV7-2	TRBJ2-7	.	ASSFLAYEQY
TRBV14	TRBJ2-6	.	ASSPTGSGANVLT
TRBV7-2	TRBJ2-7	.	ASSLARSYSYEQY
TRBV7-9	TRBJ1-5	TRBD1	ASSPQGNSNQPQH
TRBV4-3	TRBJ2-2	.	ASSQAITGGRELF
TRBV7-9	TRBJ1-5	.	ASIRAQRGQPQH
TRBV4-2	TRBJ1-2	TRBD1	ASSQAGQGVYGYT
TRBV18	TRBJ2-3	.	ASSTGDNTDTQY
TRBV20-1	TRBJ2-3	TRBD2	SARLAGKNTDTQY